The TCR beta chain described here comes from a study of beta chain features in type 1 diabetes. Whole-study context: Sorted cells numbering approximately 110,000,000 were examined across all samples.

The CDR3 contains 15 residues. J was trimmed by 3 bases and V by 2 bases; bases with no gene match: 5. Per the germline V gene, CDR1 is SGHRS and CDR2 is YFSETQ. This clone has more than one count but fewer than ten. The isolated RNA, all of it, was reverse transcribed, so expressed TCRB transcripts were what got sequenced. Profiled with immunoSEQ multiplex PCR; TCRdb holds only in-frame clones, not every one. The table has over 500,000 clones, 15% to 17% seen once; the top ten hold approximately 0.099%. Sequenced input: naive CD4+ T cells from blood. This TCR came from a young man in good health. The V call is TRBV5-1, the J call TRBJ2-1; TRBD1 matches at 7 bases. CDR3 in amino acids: CASSFRQGGYNEQFF. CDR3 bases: TGCGCCAGCAGCTTCCGACAGGGTGGCTACAATGAGCAGTTCTTC.